This paragraph covers one T cell receptor beta chain sequence. The record originates from a study of technical replicates of blood from a handful of donors. CDR1 is LGHNA, CDR2 YNFKEQ, per germline. The CDR3 contains 18 residues. Trimming took off 2 bases at V and 0 bases at J, with 17 bases between the two ends. TCRdb keeps only in-frame clones here, not all; method: immunoSEQ multiplex PCR. This table holds 10,000 to 12,000 clones, 94% found once. The clonotype originates from a human donor in good health. The sample comprised PBMCs. This chain joins TRBV4-2 and TRBJ2-1, with a weak D call TRBD2 (6 bases). CDR3 amino acids: CASSQYYNSGSSYNEQFF. The CDR3 DNA reads as TGTGCCAGCAGCCAATATTATAATAGCGGAAGCTCCTACAATGAGCAGTTCTTC.